This note documents a single TCR beta chain sequence. CDR3 length: 13 residues. CDR1 is SGHRS and CDR2 is YFSETQ in the germline V gene. Trimming took 3 bases from V and 5 from J, leaving 11 bases between them. This entry comes from a study of T-cell reconstitution after alpha-beta-depleted transplantation in children. Unique molecular identifiers were used in preparing the TCRbeta library. Each CDR3 protein is one row after TCRdb ran MiXCR on the PCR reads. The table records a few hundred thousand distinct CDR3 sequences, about 16% of them present only once. The material was PBMCs from the stem cell graft donor, obtained from the stem cell graft. This rearrangement joins TRBV5-1 to TRBJ1-2; D might be TRBD1 (5 bases). The clonotype comes from a human donor who donated a stem cell graft to a child with acute lymphoblastic leukemia. The CDR3 spells CASSSGSIYGYTF. The DNA of the CDR3 is TGCGCCAGCAGCTCAGGGTCCATTTATGGCTACACCTTC.